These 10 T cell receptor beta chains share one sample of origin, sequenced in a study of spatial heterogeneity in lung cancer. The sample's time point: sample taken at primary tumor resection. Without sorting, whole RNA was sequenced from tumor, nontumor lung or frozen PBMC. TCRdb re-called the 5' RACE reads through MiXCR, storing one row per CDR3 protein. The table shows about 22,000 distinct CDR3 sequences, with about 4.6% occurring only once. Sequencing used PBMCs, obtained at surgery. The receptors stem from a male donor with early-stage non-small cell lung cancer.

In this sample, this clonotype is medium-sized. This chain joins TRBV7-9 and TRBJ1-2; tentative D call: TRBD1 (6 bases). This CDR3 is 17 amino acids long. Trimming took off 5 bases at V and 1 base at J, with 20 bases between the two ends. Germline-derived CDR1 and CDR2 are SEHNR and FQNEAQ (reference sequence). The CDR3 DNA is TGTGCCAGCAGCCCTCTGGGGGGCGCGGGTAATAACTATGGCTACACCTTC. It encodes CASSPLGGAGNNYGYTF.

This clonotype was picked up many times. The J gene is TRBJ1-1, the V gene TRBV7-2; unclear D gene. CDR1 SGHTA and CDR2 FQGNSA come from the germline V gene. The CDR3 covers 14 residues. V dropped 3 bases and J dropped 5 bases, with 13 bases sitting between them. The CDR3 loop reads CASSFKRVGTEAFF. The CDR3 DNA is TGTGCCAGCAGCTTCAAGAGGGTTGGGACTGAAGCTTTCTTT.

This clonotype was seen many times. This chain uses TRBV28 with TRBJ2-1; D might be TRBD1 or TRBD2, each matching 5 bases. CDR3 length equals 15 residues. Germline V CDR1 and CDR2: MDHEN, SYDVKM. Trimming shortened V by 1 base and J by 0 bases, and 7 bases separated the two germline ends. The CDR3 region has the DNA TGTGCCAGCAGTTTATTTGGGGGCTCCTACAATGAGCAGTTCTTC. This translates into CASSLFGGSYNEQFF.

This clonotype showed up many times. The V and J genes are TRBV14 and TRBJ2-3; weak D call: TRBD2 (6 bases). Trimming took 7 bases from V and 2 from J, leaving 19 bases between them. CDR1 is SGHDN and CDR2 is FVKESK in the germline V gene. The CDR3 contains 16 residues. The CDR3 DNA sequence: TGTGCCAGCACCCGTAGCGGAGCCGTCTCCACAGATACGCAGTATTTT. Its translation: CASTRSGAVSTDTQYF.

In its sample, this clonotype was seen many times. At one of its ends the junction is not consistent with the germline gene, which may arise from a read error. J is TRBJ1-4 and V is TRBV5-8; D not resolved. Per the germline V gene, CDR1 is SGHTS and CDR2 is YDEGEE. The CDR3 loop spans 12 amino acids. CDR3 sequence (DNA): TGTGCCAGCAGCTTGGCGCCCCTGAGACTGGATTTT. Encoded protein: CASSLAPLRLDF.

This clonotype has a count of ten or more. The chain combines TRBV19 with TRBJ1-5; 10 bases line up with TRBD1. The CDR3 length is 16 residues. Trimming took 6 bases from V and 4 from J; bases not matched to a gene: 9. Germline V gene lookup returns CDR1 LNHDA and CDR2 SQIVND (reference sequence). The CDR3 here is CASRTSGQGKNQPQHF. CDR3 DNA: TGTGCCAGTAGGACATCGGGACAGGGGAAGAATCAGCCCCAGCATTTT. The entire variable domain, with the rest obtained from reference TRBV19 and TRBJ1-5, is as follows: DGGITQSPKYLFRKEGQNVTLSCEQNLNHDAMYWYRQDPGQGLRLIYYSQIVNDFQKGDIAEGYSVSREKKESFPLTVTSAQKNPTAFYLCASRTSGQGKNQPQHFGDGTRLSIL.

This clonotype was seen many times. DNA for the CDR3: TGTGCCAGCTCAACTGTCGGGTACGAGCAGTACTTC. As protein: CASSTVGYEQYF. The V and J genes are TRBV18 and TRBJ2-7; D remains unclear. The CDR3 runs to 12 residues. Germline CDR1 reads KGHSH; CDR2 reads LQKENI. Trimming left V 5 bases short and J 4 bases short, with 9 bases between.

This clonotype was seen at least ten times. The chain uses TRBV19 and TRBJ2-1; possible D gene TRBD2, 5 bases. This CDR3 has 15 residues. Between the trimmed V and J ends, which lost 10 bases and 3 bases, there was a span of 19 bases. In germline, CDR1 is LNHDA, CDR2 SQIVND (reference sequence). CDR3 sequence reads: CATSRGRRLYNEQFF. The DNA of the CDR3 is TGTGCCACCTCCAGAGGGCGGAGACTCTACAATGAGCAGTTCTTC.

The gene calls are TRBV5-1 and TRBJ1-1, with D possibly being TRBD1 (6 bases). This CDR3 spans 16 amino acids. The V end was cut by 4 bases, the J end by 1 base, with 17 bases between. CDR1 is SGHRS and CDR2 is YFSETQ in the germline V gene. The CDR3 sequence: CASSPRQDYANTEAFF. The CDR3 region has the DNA TGCGCCAGCAGCCCCAGACAGGACTATGCGAACACTGAAGCTTTCTTT.

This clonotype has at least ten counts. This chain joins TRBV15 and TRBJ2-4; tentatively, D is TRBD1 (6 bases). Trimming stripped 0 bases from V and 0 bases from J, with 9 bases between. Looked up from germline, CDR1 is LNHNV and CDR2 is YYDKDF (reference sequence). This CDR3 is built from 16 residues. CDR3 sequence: CATSRESTGAKNIQYF. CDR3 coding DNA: TGTGCCACCAGCAGAGAATCGACAGGAGCCAAAAACATTCAGTACTTC.